A single sample is the source of the 18 T cell receptor beta chains below, sequenced in a study of cytomegalovirus exposure and HLA in healthy donors. Primers for the PCR totalled 60 Vbeta and 13 Jbeta. Produced via immunoSEQ multiplex PCR; TCRdb's table is partial and in-frame only. Here the sample spans around 97,000 clones, approximately 85% being singletons. Input material: PBMCs. These receptors were taken from a man aged 40-55 years in good health and CMV-seropositive.

V usage is TRBV7-9 and J usage is TRBJ1-2; 8 nucleotides match TRBD1. V gave up 3 bases and J gave up 4 bases; unmatched junction bases: 1. The CDR3 runs to 13 residues. The germline CDR1 and CDR2 sequences are SEHNR and FQNEAQ (reference sequence). Here the CDR3 DNA reads TGTGCCAGCAGCTTGGACAGGGCCTATGGCTACACCTTC. It codes for CASSLDRAYGYTF.

The chain uses TRBV9 and TRBJ2-2; D might be TRBD1 (6 bases). The germline V and J ends were trimmed by 0 bases and 1 base, with 7 bases remaining between them. The CDR3 runs 15 residues. Germline loops: CDR1 SGDLS, CDR2 YYNGEE. The CDR3 DNA sequence: TGTGCCAGCAGCGTAGGGGGGCAGAACACCGGGGAGCTGTTTTTT. It yields the protein CASSVGGQNTGELFF.

The chain employs TRBV27 and TRBJ1-1, with 7 bases fitting TRBD1. Germline CDR1 reads MNHEY; CDR2 reads SMNVEV (reference sequence). The CDR3 runs to 14 residues. Losses at the gene ends were 4 bases for V and 0 bases for J; bases not matched to a gene: 2. The CDR3 nucleotides are TGTGCCAGCAGTTGGACAGGTATGAACACTGAAGCTTTCTTT. This sequence encodes CASSWTGMNTEAFF.

The chain links TRBV11-2 to TRBJ2-1, with 8 nucleotides matching TRBD2. Germline-derived CDR1 and CDR2 are SGHAT and FQNNGV. The junction had 6 bases not matched to a gene; V was cut back by 1 base and J by 7 bases. The CDR3 loop spans 15 amino acids. The CDR3, as DNA: TGTGCCAGCAGCTTAGCGGGACTAGATTTAAATGAGCAGTTCTTC. It specifies CASSLAGLDLNEQFF.

The chain has TRBV11-1 and TRBJ2-1; 9 nucleotides match TRBD2. The CDR3 covers 14 residues. With 2 bases clipped from V and 15 bases from J, the junction kept 11 bases outside the gene matches. Germline loops: CDR1 SGHAT, CDR2 FQDESV (reference sequence). The CDR3 DNA follows: TGTGCCAGCAGCTTATCAGGGGGTAGCGGGGGCCGGTTCTTC. Amino acids: CASSLSGGSGGRFF. The complete variable domain, with remaining parts taken from reference TRBV11-1 and TRBJ2-1, reads EAEVAQSPRYKITEKSQAVAFWCDPISGHATLYWYRQILGQGPELLVQFQDESVVDDSQLPKDRFSAERLKGVDSTLKIQPAELGDSAMYLCASSLSGGSGGRFFGPGTRLTVL.

The rearrangement uses TRBV28 and TRBJ1-1, with 9 bases matching TRBD1. The CDR3 has 16 amino acids. Germline lookup yields CDR1 MDHEN and CDR2 SYDVKM. V trimming: 5 bases; J trimming: 0 bases; junction bases outside the gene matches: 7. The CDR3 bases are TGTGCCAGCAGTCTCGACAGGGGGAGGATGAACACTGAAGCTTTCTTT. The encoded protein is CASSLDRGRMNTEAFF.

V usage is TRBV18 and J usage is TRBJ2-3, with D possibly matching TRBD2 (6 bases). Germline-derived CDR1 and CDR2 are KGHSH and LQKENI. The CDR3 totals 14 residues. V lost 1 base to trimming and J lost 3 bases, with 8 bases between them. DNA for the CDR3: TGTGCCAGCTCACCACGAAGCGGGACAGATACGCAGTATTTT. Translated: CASSPRSGTDTQYF. Full variable domain (missing parts from reference TRBV18 and TRBJ2-3): NAGVMQNPRHLVRRRGQEARLRCSPMKGHSHVYWYRQLPEEGLKFMVYLQKENIIDESGMPKERFSAEFPKEGPSILRIQQVVRGDSAAYFCASSPRSGTDTQYFGPGTRLTVL.

This chain links TRBV14 with TRBJ2-7; TRBD1 agrees at 9 bases. The CDR3 is 16 amino acids. V was pared by 4 bases and J by 1 base, with 8 bases of the junction left unmatched. Germline CDR1 is SGHDN and CDR2 is FVKESK. The CDR3 region is CASSLQGALSSYEQYF. DNA of the CDR3: TGTGCCAGCAGCCTACAGGGGGCTTTAAGTTCCTACGAGCAGTACTTC.

The V call is TRBV7-2, the J call TRBJ1-5; no firm D call. Trimming cost V 6 bases and J 6 bases, with 12 bases left between them. Germline V lookup: CDR1 SGHTA, CDR2 FQGNSA. The CDR3 has 13 amino acids. The CDR3 DNA is TGTGCCAGCAGGGAGACGACGAGTCAGCCCCAGCATTTT. Encoded protein: CASRETTSQPQHF. The variable domain in full, completed from reference TRBV7-2 and TRBJ1-5, reads GAGVSQSPSNKVTEKGKDVELRCDPISGHTALYWYRQSLGQGLEFLIYFQGNSAPDKSGLPSDRFSAERTGGSVSTLTIQRTQQEDSAVYLCASRETTSQPQHFGDGTRLSIL.

The V and J genes are TRBV15 and TRBJ2-5, with 9 bases lining up with TRBD2. CDR3 size: 18 residues. Per the germline V gene, CDR1 is LNHNV and CDR2 is YYDKDF (reference sequence). J was trimmed by 1 base and V by 0 bases; bases with no gene match: 9. This CDR3 reads CATSRDGDGGRAQETQYF. The CDR3 region has the DNA TGTGCCACCAGCAGAGATGGCGACGGCGGGAGGGCCCAAGAGACCCAGTACTTC.

Remarks on this clone: The junction departs from the called germline gene at one end, perhaps through a read error. V gene TRBV19 combines with J gene TRBJ2-2; a possible D gene is TRBD2 (5 bases). CDR1 and CDR2 from the germline V gene are LNHDA and SQIVND (reference sequence). The CDR3 sequence is 14 residues long. The CDR3, as DNA: TGTGCCAGTAGTCCGGACTCGAACACCGGGAAGCTGTTTTTT. It is translated as CASSPDSNTGKLFF.

This clone was recorded a few times. J is TRBJ1-1 and V is TRBV18; D gene uncertain. The germline V gene has CDR1 KGHSH and CDR2 LQKENI. The CDR3 is made up of 14 amino acids. The V end lost 3 bases, the J end lost 0 bases, and 8 bases lay between the germline ends. This CDR3 reads CASSPRRLNTEAFF. Written as DNA, the CDR3 is TGTGCCAGCTCACCCCGGAGACTGAACACTGAAGCTTTCTTT.

The chain has TRBV10-3 and TRBJ1-1; D is unclear. Between the trimmed V and J ends, which lost 4 bases and 1 base, there was a span of 13 bases. This CDR3 is 15 amino acids long. The germline V gene encodes CDR1 ENHRY and CDR2 SYGVKD. CDR3 loop: CAISADSFGNTEAFF. The CDR3 DNA reads as TGTGCCATCAGTGCCGACTCCTTTGGGAACACTGAAGCTTTCTTT.

The chain combines TRBV6-1 with TRBJ2-1; no clear D. CDR3 length: 15 amino acids. V lost 8 bases and J lost 5, with 19 bases in between. CDR1 is MNHNS and CDR2 is SASEGT in the germline V gene. Here the CDR3 reads CASGGYSQTDNEQFF. The DNA of the CDR3 is TGTGCCAGCGGTGGGTATTCCCAAACAGACAATGAGCAGTTCTTC.

The sample holds a few counts of this clone. The rearrangement links TRBV27 to TRBJ2-7, with 8 bases lining up with TRBD2. Germline CDR1 reads MNHEY; CDR2 reads SMNVEV (reference sequence). This CDR3 is built from 16 residues. The ends lost 6 bases at V and 0 bases at J; junction bases unmatched: 10. This CDR3 reads CASSPQAGVLSYEQYF. The DNA of the CDR3 is TGTGCCAGCAGCCCTCAAGCGGGAGTTCTCTCCTACGAGCAGTACTTC.

The rearrangement joins TRBV11-3 to TRBJ1-1; 9 bases align to TRBD1. The CDR3 consists of 15 residues. Germline values: CDR1 SGHNT, CDR2 YENEEA. Trimming took 3 bases from V and 4 from J; bases not matched to a gene: 6. The CDR3 sequence: CASSFGTGSGTEAFF. CDR3 in DNA: TGTGCCAGCAGCTTCGGGACAGGGTCGGGCACTGAAGCTTTCTTT. The complete variable domain, with remaining parts taken from reference TRBV11-3 and TRBJ1-1, reads EAGVVQSPRYKIIEKKQPVAFWCNPISGHNTLYWYLQNLGQGPELLIRYENEEAVDDSQLPKDRFSAERLKGVDSTLKIQPAELGDSAVYLCASSFGTGSGTEAFFGQGTRLTVV.

This sequence joins TRBV7-6 and TRBJ2-3; TRBD2 is a possible D gene (6 bases). Trimming cost V 2 bases and J 1 base, with 16 bases left between them. Germline CDR1 reads SGHVS; CDR2 reads FNYEAQ. The CDR3 has 17 amino acids. CDR3 in amino acids: CASSLLVGGMGTDTQYF. In DNA, the CDR3 is TGTGCCAGCAGCTTACTTGTAGGAGGGATGGGCACAGATACGCAGTATTTT.

The chain employs TRBV5-1 and TRBJ1-1, with D unclear. Trimming removed 4 bases at V and 2 bases at J, with 9 bases between. CDR3 length: 13 residues. Germline CDR1 and CDR2: SGHRS and YFSETQ. CDR3 coding DNA: TGCGCCAGCAGCCTAGAGGGAAACACTGAAGCTTTCTTT. This translates into CASSLEGNTEAFF.